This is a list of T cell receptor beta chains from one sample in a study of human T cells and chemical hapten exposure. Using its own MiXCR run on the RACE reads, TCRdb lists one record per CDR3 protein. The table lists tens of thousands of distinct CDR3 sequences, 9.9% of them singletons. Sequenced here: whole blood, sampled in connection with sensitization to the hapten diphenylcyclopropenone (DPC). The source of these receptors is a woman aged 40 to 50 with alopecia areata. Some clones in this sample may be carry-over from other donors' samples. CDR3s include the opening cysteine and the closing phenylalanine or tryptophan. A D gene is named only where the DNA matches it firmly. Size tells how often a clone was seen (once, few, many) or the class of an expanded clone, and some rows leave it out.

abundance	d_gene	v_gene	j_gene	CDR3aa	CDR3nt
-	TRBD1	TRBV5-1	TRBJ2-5	CPSSEGQGSETQYF	TGCCCCAGCAGCGAGGGACAGGGGTCGGAGACCCAGTACTTC
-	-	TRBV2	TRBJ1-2	CASIPRGGHNYGYTF	TGTGCCAGCATTCCCCGTGGGGGGCACAACTATGGCTACACCTTC
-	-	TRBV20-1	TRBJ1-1	CSALGGGAVNTEAFF	TGCAGTGCCCTGGGGGGCGGGGCAGTGAACACTGAAGCTTTCTTT
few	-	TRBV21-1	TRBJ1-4	CASSRQGVNEKLFF	TGTGCCAGCAGCCGACAGGGGGTTAATGAAAAACTGTTTTTT
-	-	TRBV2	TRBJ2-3	CASTSPSRGGDTQYF	TGTGCCAGCACCTCCCCGAGCAGGGGAGGGGATACGCAGTATTTT
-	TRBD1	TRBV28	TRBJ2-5	CASSSGQGLTTQYF	TGTGCCAGCAGTTCGGGACAGGGTCTGACGACCCAGTACTTC
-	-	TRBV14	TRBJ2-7	CASSLVVAGLGIEQYF	TGTGCCAGCAGCCTGGTTGTGGCTGGGCTCGGAATAGAGCAGTACTTC
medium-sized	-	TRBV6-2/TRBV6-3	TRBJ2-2	CASSWTDSGELFF	TGTGCCAGCAGTTGGACAGACTCCGGGGAGCTGTTTTTT
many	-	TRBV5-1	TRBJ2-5	CASSVQETQYF	TGCGCCAGCAGCGTACAAGAGACCCAGTACTTC
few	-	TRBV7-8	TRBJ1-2	CASSLQRSFGYTF	TGTGCCAGCAGCTTACAACGGTCCTTTGGCTACACCTTC
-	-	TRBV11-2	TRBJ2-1	CASRSFAGPNEQFF	TGTGCCAGCAGATCCTTTGCTGGCCCGAATGAGCAGTTCTTC
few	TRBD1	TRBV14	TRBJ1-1	CASSYYRGNTEAFF	TGTGCCAGCAGTTACTACAGGGGAAACACTGAAGCTTTCTTT
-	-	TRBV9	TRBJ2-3	CASSVASDTQYF	TGTGCCAGCAGCGTAGCCTCAGATACGCAGTATTTT
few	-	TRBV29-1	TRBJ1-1	CSGGGEAFF	TGCAGCGGAGGGGGAGAAGCTTTCTTT
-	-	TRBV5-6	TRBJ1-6	CASSLAIRNSYNSPLHF	TGTGCCAGCAGCTTGGCAATACGGAATTCCTATAATTCACCCCTCCACTTT
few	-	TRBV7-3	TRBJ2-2	CASSAQAGGVSNTGELFF	TGTGCCAGCAGCGCCCAGGCTGGCGGGGTCTCTAACACCGGGGAGCTGTTTTTT
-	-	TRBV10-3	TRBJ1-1	CAISGEGNEAFF	TGTGCCATCAGTGGAGAGGGTAATGAAGCTTTCTTT
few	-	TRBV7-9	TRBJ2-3	CASSPGWGTDTQYF	TGTGCCAGCTCCCCTGGGTGGGGCACAGATACGCAGTATTTT